These 30 T cell receptor beta chains were sequenced from one sample in a study of cytomegalovirus exposure and HLA in healthy donors. The PCR employed 60 Vbeta primers together with 13 Jbeta primers. Sequencing was performed with immunoSEQ multiplex PCR; in TCRdb, only in-frame clones are kept and a portion is missing. The table has some 90,000 clones, around 76% seen once. The sequencing sample was made of PBMCs. The receptor set was obtained from a man aged 25-45 years in good health and CMV-seronegative.

The rearrangement joins TRBV5-1 to TRBJ2-3; tentatively, D is TRBD2 (5 bases). V was shortened by 0 bases and J by 4 bases, with 18 bases between the two germline ends. From germline, CDR1 is SGHRS and CDR2 YFSETQ. There are 17 residues in the CDR3. CDR3 residues: CASSLAERQRDADTQYF. The CDR3, as DNA: TGCGCCAGCAGCTTGGCCGAGCGGCAGCGAGACGCAGATACGCAGTATTTT.

The rearrangement joins TRBV27 to TRBJ1-6, with unresolved D. The V and J ends lost 6 bases and 0 bases respectively, with 15 bases between them. The CDR3 runs 17 residues. In germline, CDR1 is MNHEY, CDR2 SMNVEV (reference sequence). CDR3 sequence reads: CASRRNRISSYNSPLHF. CDR3 nucleotides: TGTGCCAGCAGACGGAACAGAATTAGCTCCTATAATTCACCCCTCCACTTT.

This clone was seen a handful of times. This sequence joins TRBV20-1 and TRBJ2-7; a possible D gene is TRBD1 (5 bases). Deletions cut 0 bases from V and 13 bases from J, with 13 bases between. CDR3 length: 11 amino acids. Germline V gives CDR1 DFQATT, CDR2 SNEGSKA (reference sequence). The CDR3 is CSARDIQGTYF. Here the CDR3 DNA reads TGCAGTGCTAGAGATATCCAGGGAACTTACTTC.

The chain uses TRBV6-5 and TRBJ2-1, with 12 bases fitting TRBD2. CDR3 size: 13 residues. CDR1 is MNHEY, CDR2 SVGAGI, per germline. The J segment lost 9 bases and the V segment lost 6 bases, leaving 3 bases of the junction unmatched. The CDR3 reads CASRTSGGSEQFF. In nucleotides, the CDR3 is TGTGCCAGCAGGACTAGCGGGGGTTCTGAGCAGTTCTTC.

The J gene is TRBJ2-3, the V gene TRBV13, with 7 bases matching TRBD2. With 5 bases clipped from V and 0 bases from J, the junction kept 11 bases outside the gene matches. The length of the CDR3 is 17 residues. Germline values: CDR1 PRHDT, CDR2 FYEKMQ (reference sequence). The CDR3 spells CASSRMPSGKSTDTQYF. The CDR3 DNA is TGTGCCAGCAGCCGGATGCCCAGCGGGAAGAGCACAGATACGCAGTATTTT.

The chain uses TRBV4-1 and TRBJ1-2, with 8 bases matching TRBD1. The CDR3 totals 18 residues. Germline values: CDR1 MGHRA, CDR2 YSYEKL. Unmatched junction bases numbered 10, after V lost 0 bases and J lost 1 base. This chain's CDR3 is CASSQDHRRTGNNYGYTF. For the CDR3, the DNA is TGCGCCAGCAGCCAAGATCATCGGAGGACAGGGAATAACTATGGCTACACCTTC.

The V gene is TRBV11-2, the J gene TRBJ1-1; no firm D call. V lost 4 bases and J 0 bases, leaving 6 bases between the germline ends. The CDR3 covers 13 residues. CDR1 is SGHAT, CDR2 FQNNGV, per germline. CDR3 DNA sequence: TGTGCCAGCAGCTCCCAAATGAACACTGAAGCTTTCTTT. It translates to CASSSQMNTEAFF.

The J gene is TRBJ1-1, the V gene TRBV11-2; no reliable D call. There are 12 residues in the CDR3. V was pared by 2 bases and J by 12 bases, with 13 bases between. From germline, CDR1 is SGHAT and CDR2 FQNNGV. The CDR3 loop is CASSLKTQTTFF. The CDR3 nucleotides read TGTGCCAGCAGCTTAAAGACGCAGACAACTTTCTTT.

The chain links TRBV9 to TRBJ1-4; D may be TRBD1 (6 bases). The CDR3 has 17 residues. V was cut by 0 bases and J by 2 bases, with 14 bases left in between. Looked up from germline, CDR1 is SGDLS and CDR2 is YYNGEE. CDR3 sequence reads: CASSVDSGARTNEKLFF. CDR3 in DNA: TGTGCCAGCAGCGTAGATTCAGGGGCCCGCACTAATGAAAAACTGTTTTTT.

V usage is TRBV5-1 and J usage is TRBJ2-7; weak D call: TRBD1 (6 bases). The ends were cut back, 0 bases at V and 3 bases at J, with 10 bases in the middle. CDR1 and CDR2 from the germline V gene are SGHRS and YFSETQ. The CDR3 totals 14 residues. The CDR3 DNA reads as TGCGCCAGCAGCTTGGGACGGGACAACTACGAGCAGTACGTC. It specifies CASSLGRDNYEQYV.

This chain connects TRBV18 to TRBJ1-1; perhaps TRBD1 as D (6 bases). Trimming removed 4 bases from V and 3 bases from J, with 12 bases in between. This CDR3 comprises 14 residues. CDR1 is KGHSH, CDR2 LQKENI, per germline. The CDR3, as DNA: TGTGCCAGCTCACGAACAGGGACGGACACTGAAGCTTTCTTT. Its protein is CASSRTGTDTEAFF.

This clone has more than one count but fewer than ten. For the CDR3, the DNA is TGTGCCAGCATATTAATCCGGGACACCAATGAGCAGTTCTTC. Its protein product is CASILIRDTNEQFF. The chain has TRBV2 and TRBJ2-1; D is possibly TRBD1 (6 bases). The V and J ends lost 7 bases and 6 bases respectively, with 16 bases between them. This CDR3 region has 14 residues. Germline lookup yields CDR1 SNHLY and CDR2 FYNNEI.

CDR3 in amino acids: CASSYSVSGQAYEQYF. CDR3 bases: TGTGCCAGCAGTTACTCGGTTTCCGGACAGGCCTACGAGCAGTACTTC. The genes are TRBV6-5 and TRBJ2-7, with 7 bases aligning to TRBD1. Trimming took 0 bases from V and 2 from J; bases not matched to a gene: 7. The CDR3 loop spans 16 amino acids. Germline lookup yields CDR1 MNHEY and CDR2 SVGAGI.

The gene calls are TRBV6-5 and TRBJ1-2; the D is unclear. The V end lost 5 bases, the J end lost 1 base, and 8 bases lay between the germline ends. CDR3 size: 13 residues. The germline CDR1 and CDR2 sequences are MNHEY and SVGAGI. The DNA of the CDR3 is TGTGCCAGCAGTGATTGGCTTAACTATGGCTACACCTTC. Protein: CASSDWLNYGYTF.

V is TRBV5-1 and J is TRBJ1-1; TRBD1 aligns across 8 bases. Germline loops: CDR1 SGHRS, CDR2 YFSETQ. V lost 4 bases, J lost 4 bases, and 9 bases stayed unmatched. This CDR3 is built from 15 residues. The CDR3: CASSRTTGDRTEAFF. As DNA, the CDR3 is TGCGCCAGCAGCCGCACGACAGGGGACCGCACTGAAGCTTTCTTT.

V usage is TRBV19 and J usage is TRBJ1-1; 10 bases map to TRBD1. The CDR3 is 15 amino acids. V dropped 3 bases and J dropped 4; count of bases not matched to a gene: 5. CDR1 LNHDA and CDR2 SQIVND come from the germline V gene (reference sequence). CDR3 sequence: CASSIGGTGATEAFF. CDR3 sequence (DNA): TGTGCCAGTAGTATTGGCGGGACAGGGGCCACTGAAGCTTTCTTT.

Here the CDR3 DNA reads TGTGCCAGCCGGGGACAGGGGGCTTACGAGCAGTACTTC. Translation gives CASRGQGAYEQYF. This sequence joins TRBV14 and TRBJ2-7; 12 bases agree with TRBD1. Germline trimming cut 8 bases from V and 4 bases from J; bases unmatched to any gene: 3. The CDR3 totals 13 residues. Germline CDR1 SGHDN, CDR2 FVKESK.

This clone was detected once. This chain links TRBV28 with TRBJ1-5; TRBD1 matches 7 bases. This CDR3 has 15 residues. V dropped 5 bases and J dropped 4; count of bases not matched to a gene: 8. Germline CDR1 MDHEN, CDR2 SYDVKM. This CDR3 is CASSDRVSRNQPQHF. In DNA form, the CDR3 reads TGTGCCAGCAGTGACAGGGTTTCAAGGAATCAGCCCCAGCATTTT.

This clone was counted between two and nine times. The gene calls are TRBV29-1 and TRBJ1-1; D uncertain. This CDR3 spans 14 amino acids. The V gene lost 8 bases and the J gene lost 1 base, with 17 bases spanning the gap. The V gene's germline CDR1 is SQVTM and CDR2 ANQGSEA. Here the CDR3 reads CSICVHPGNTEAFF. CDR3 coding DNA: TGCAGCATTTGTGTCCACCCGGGGAACACTGAAGCTTTCTTT.

The gene calls are TRBV6-1 and TRBJ2-1; TRBD2 is a possible D gene (5 bases). The germline V gene encodes CDR1 MNHNS and CDR2 SASEGT. The V and J ends lost 2 bases and 5 bases respectively, with 16 bases between them. The CDR3 runs to 16 residues. This CDR3 reads CASSELNRRGNNEQFF. In nucleotides, the CDR3 is TGTGCCAGCAGTGAACTTAACCGCCGAGGGAACAATGAGCAGTTCTTC.

This clone was counted once. The CDR3 DNA reads as TGTGCCAGCAGTGTAACGGGACAGTCCGGCTACACCTTC. It encodes CASSVTGQSGYTF. The V and J genes are TRBV2 and TRBJ1-2, with 7 bases lining up with TRBD1. V lost 4 bases and J lost 8; bases outside the gene matches: 7. The V gene's germline CDR1 is SNHLY and CDR2 FYNNEI. The CDR3 sequence is 13 residues long.

The chain has TRBV5-1 and TRBJ2-7, with 9 bases lining up with TRBD1. After removal of 4 bases from V and 4 bases from J, the junction contained 18 bases not matched to a gene. Germline CDR1 reads SGHRS; CDR2 reads YFSETQ. This CDR3 is 18 amino acids long. Here the CDR3 reads CASSLENTQGARRYEQYF. DNA of the CDR3: TGCGCCAGCAGCCTGGAAAATACACAGGGGGCGAGAAGATACGAGCAGTACTTC.

The V call is TRBV5-6, the J call TRBJ1-2, with a possible D match to TRBD1 (5 bases). V lost 4 bases and J lost 5, with 18 bases in between. CDR3 length equals 15 residues. Germline-derived CDR1 and CDR2 are SGHDT and YYEEEE. CDR3 loop: CASSLPLGEGYGYTF. DNA of the CDR3: TGTGCCAGCAGCCTGCCTCTAGGGGAGGGATATGGCTACACCTTC.

The chain links TRBV9 to TRBJ2-7; a weak D match, TRBD1 (6 bases). Trimming stripped 2 bases from V and 5 bases from J, with 11 bases between. The length of the CDR3 is 13 residues. The germline gives CDR1 SGDLS, CDR2 YYNGEE. The CDR3 sequence is CASSVGAGNEQYF. The CDR3 coding sequence is TGTGCCAGCAGCGTGGGGGCTGGCAACGAGCAGTACTTC.

As for this clone: One end of the junction does not line up with germline, which may come from a read error. Other DNA variants within this sample encode the same CDR3. The chain couples TRBV2 to TRBJ1-1, with TRBD1 identical over 7 bases. Germline assignment: CDR1 SNHLY and CDR2 FYNNEI. The CDR3 is 16 amino acids. The CDR3 reads CASSERGGRMRAEAFF. The DNA of the CDR3 is TGTGCCAGCAGTGAAAGAGGGGGCAGGATGAGGGCTGAGGCTTTCTTT.

The J gene is TRBJ1-1, the V gene TRBV28; unclear D gene. The CDR3 length is 15 residues. Trimming took off 5 bases at V and 0 bases at J, with 13 bases between the two ends. Looked up from germline, CDR1 is MDHEN and CDR2 is SYDVKM. The CDR3 spells CASSPAGLLNTEAFF. CDR3 sequence (DNA): TGTGCCAGCAGTCCCGCGGGGTTGCTGAACACTGAAGCTTTCTTT.

The gene calls are TRBV7-7 and TRBJ2-5; maybe TRBD2 (5 bases). Germline V gene sequence: CDR1 SSHAT, CDR2 FNYEAQ (reference sequence). Trimming pared 11 bases from V and 2 bases from J, leaving 18 bases between. The CDR3 covers 14 residues. The DNA for the CDR3 is TGTGCCTACTGGTCCCTAGCCGAACAAGAGACCCAGTACTTC. This codes for CAYWSLAEQETQYF.

This clone showed up just a few times. The V call is TRBV6-6, the J call TRBJ1-1, with D possibly being TRBD1 (5 bases). CDR1 is MNHNY and CDR2 is SVGAGI in the germline V gene (reference sequence). Deletions cut 6 bases from V and 4 bases from J, with 12 bases between. The CDR3 loop spans 13 amino acids. The CDR3 DNA is TGTGCCAGCAGCCGTCAGGGTTCCACTGAAGCTTTCTTT. It translates to CASSRQGSTEAFF.

The rearrangement joins TRBV27 to TRBJ1-1; D is unclear. CDR1 MNHEY and CDR2 SMNVEV come from the germline V gene (reference sequence). V shed 3 bases and J shed 11 bases, with 22 bases lying between them. CDR3 size: 15 residues. This CDR3 is CASSFGTIPSREAFF. The CDR3 bases are TGTGCCAGCAGTTTCGGTACCATCCCATCAAGGGAGGCTTTCTTT.

The chain couples TRBV9 to TRBJ2-5; a possible D gene is TRBD1 (6 bases). The CDR3 is 15 amino acids. Trimming took off 3 bases at V and 4 bases at J, with 16 bases between the two ends. Per the germline V gene, CDR1 is SGDLS and CDR2 is YYNGEE. The CDR3 is CASSGAGQLGETQYF. The CDR3, as DNA: TGTGCCAGCAGCGGAGCCGGACAGCTCGGAGAGACCCAGTACTTC.